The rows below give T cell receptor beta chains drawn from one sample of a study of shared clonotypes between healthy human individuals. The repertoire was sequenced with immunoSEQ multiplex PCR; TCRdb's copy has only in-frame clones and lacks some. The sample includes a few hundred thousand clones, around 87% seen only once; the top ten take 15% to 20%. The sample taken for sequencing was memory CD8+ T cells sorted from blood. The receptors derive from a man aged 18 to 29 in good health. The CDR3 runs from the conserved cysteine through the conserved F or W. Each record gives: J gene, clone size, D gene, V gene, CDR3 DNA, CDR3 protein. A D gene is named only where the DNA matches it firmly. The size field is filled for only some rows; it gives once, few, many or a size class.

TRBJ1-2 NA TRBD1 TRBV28 TGTGCCAGCACCCAGACAGGGGGCGCCAACTATGGCTACACCTTC CASTQTGGANYGYTF
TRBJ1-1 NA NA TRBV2 TGTGCCAGCAGTGAAGCCGTGACGCCCACTGAAGCTTTCTTT CASSEAVTPTEAFF
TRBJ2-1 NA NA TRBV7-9 TGTGCCAGCAGCTTCGGCACAGACGAGCTCCTGTTCTCCTACAATGAGCAGTTCTTC CASSFGTDELLFSYNEQFF
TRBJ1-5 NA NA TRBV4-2 TGTGCCAGCAGCCAAGATCGAGGACAGCCCCAGCATTTT CASSQDRGQPQHF
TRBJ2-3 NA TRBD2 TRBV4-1 TGCGCCAGCAGCCAAGTGGGACTAGCGGGAGCAGATACGCAGTATTTT CASSQVGLAGADTQYF
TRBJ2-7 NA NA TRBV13 TGTGCCAGCAGCTTAGATGACGACTCCTACGAGCAGTACTTC CASSLDDDSYEQYF
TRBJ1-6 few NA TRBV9 TGTGCCAGCAGCGTAGGGGTCCAGGGGCAGAATTCACCCCTCCACTTT CASSVGVQGQNSPLHF
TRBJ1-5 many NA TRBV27 TGTGCCAGCAGTTTATTTGGCAATCAGCCCCAGCATTTT CASSLFGNQPQHF
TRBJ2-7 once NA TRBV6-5 TGTGCCAGCAGTGCCCTCCAGGACAGCGAGCAGTACTTC CASSALQDSEQYF
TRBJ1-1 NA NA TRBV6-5 TGTGCCAGCAGTTACTTTCGGGACACTGAAGCTTTCTTT CASSYFRDTEAFF
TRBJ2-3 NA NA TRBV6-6 TGTGCCAGCAGTTACGCTACAAGCACAGATACGCAGTATTTT CASSYATSTDTQYF
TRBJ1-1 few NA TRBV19 TGTGCCAGTACCTCCGGGACCTTGAACACTGAAGCTTTCTTT CASTSGTLNTEAFF
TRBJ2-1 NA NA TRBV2 TGTGCCAGCAGTCCGACATACCCATCCTACAATGAGCAGTTCTTC CASSPTYPSYNEQFF
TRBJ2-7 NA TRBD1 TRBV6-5 TGTGCCAGCAGTTACTTGGACAGGATCAACGAGCAGTACTTC CASSYLDRINEQYF
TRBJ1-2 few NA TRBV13 TGTGCCAGCAGCTCGCAGCTGATAAATGGCTACACCTTC CASSSQLINGYTF
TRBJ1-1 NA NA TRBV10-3 TGTGCCATCAGTGAGGCCTTCGGGTGGGGGACTCTATACGCTGAAGCTTTCTTT CAISEAFGWGTLYAEAFF
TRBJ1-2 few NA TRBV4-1 TGCGCCAGCAGCCAAGCATATGAGGGGGTTGTCTTGGGCTACACCTTC CASSQAYEGVVLGYTF
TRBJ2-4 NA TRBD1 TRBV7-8 TGTGCCAGCAGCTTAGCTCCTGGGACAGGGTTAACAGACATTCAGTACTTC CASSLAPGTGLTDIQYF
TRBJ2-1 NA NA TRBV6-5 TGTGCCAGCAGGACCTATGATGAGCAGTTCTTC CASRTYDEQFF
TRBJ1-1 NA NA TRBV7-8 TGTGCCAGCAGCCCAGGGACCGTGACCCTTATGAACACTGAAGCTTTCTTT CASSPGTVTLMNTEAFF
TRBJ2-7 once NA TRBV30 TGTGCCTGGAGTGTAGGCGTCGAGCAGTACTTC CAWSVGVEQYF
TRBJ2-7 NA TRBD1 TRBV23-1 TGCGCCAGCAGTCAACCGGGACAGGGCGATTTCAAAAGGCAGTACTTC CASSQPGQGDFKRQYF
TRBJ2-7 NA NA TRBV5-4 TGTGCCAGCAGCGGAGGGGGGCTCGAGCAGTACTTC CASSGGGLEQYF
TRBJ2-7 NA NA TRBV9 TGTGCCAGCAGTTCAGGGGATCAATACGAGCAGTACTTC CASSSGDQYEQYF
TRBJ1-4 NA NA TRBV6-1 TGTGCCAGCAACACACGGGGAGGGTGGAATGAAAAACTGTTTTTT CASNTRGGWNEKLFF
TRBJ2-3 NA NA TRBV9 TGTGCCAGCAGCGTAGAAGGGCGAGGGCCTTACACAGATACGCAGTATTTT CASSVEGRGPYTDTQYF
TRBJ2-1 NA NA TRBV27 TGTGCCAGCAGTTTATCATTGGGGGATGAGCAGTTCTTC CASSLSLGDEQFF